The rows below give T cell receptor beta chains drawn from one sample of a study of shared clonotypes between healthy human individuals. Profiling relied on immunoSEQ multiplex PCR, and the TCRdb table lists in-frame clones only, not all of them. The sample carries hundreds of thousands of clones, 90% to 98% recorded once. Sample: naive CD8+ T cells sorted from blood. The receptors shown here come from a man younger than 45 in good health. Both conserved end residues are part of each CDR3. D genes are given only for firm matches. Not every row has a clone size; where given, it reads once, few, many or a size class.

>TRBV29-1|.|.|TRBJ1-1
TGCAGCGGGATACGGACGGGAGGGACTGAAGCTTTCTTT
CSGIRTGGTEAFF
>TRBV12-5|TRBD2|.|TRBJ2-1
TGTGCTAGTGCGGACGTCCCTGCGGGAGGGAGTTACAATGAGCAGTTCTTC
CASADVPAGGSYNEQFF
>TRBV7-9|TRBD1|.|TRBJ2-7
TGTGCCAGCAGCCCTGGGCAGGGGGTCTACGAGCAGTACTTC
CASSPGQGVYEQYF
>TRBV7-2|.|.|TRBJ2-7
TGTGCCAGCAGCTGGAGGGGATACGAGCAGTACTTC
CASSWRGYEQYF
>TRBV9|.|.|TRBJ2-3
TGTGCCAGCAGCGTAGCCACTCAGAGGGATACGCAGTATTTT
CASSVATQRDTQYF
>TRBV5-4|TRBD1|.|TRBJ1-2
TGTGCCAGCAGCCAGGGGGTCTCGAGAGGCTACACCTTC
CASSQGVSRGYTF
>TRBV10-2|.|.|TRBJ2-7
TGCGCCAGCAGCCCCAGAAATAGCGGACGAAACTCCTACGAGCAGTACTTC
CASSPRNSGRNSYEQYF
>TRBV6-6|.|.|TRBJ2-3
TGTGCCAGCAGTTACTCGATCGCGGGGTCCACAGATACGCAGTATTTT
CASSYSIAGSTDTQYF
>TRBV11-2|.|.|TRBJ2-3
TGTGCCAGCAGCTTCGGCACGACTGACGGGGATACGCAGTATTTT
CASSFGTTDGDTQYF
>TRBV5-5|TRBD2|.|TRBJ2-1
TGTGCCAGCAGCTTGCATAGCGGGGATGAGCAGTTCTTC
CASSLHSGDEQFF
>TRBV10-3|TRBD1|.|TRBJ1-2
TGTGCCATCAGTGGGACAGGGGGGAATGATGGCTACACCTTC
CAISGTGGNDGYTF
>TRBV7-9|.|.|TRBJ1-2
TGTGCCAGCAGCTCACCAGCAAAAGATCGCTATGGCTACACCTTC
CASSSPAKDRYGYTF
>TRBV29-1|.|.|TRBJ2-1
TGCAGCGCCCTTGTGACGAGCAATGAGCAGTTCTTC
CSALVTSNEQFF
>TRBV4-1|.|.|TRBJ2-1
TGCGCCAGCAGCATTGGTACGATGAGTATTCCGGGCGATGAGCAGTTCTTC
CASSIGTMSIPGDEQFF
>TRBV29-1|.|.|TRBJ1-2
TGCAGCGTTGACTCTCTGGGCTATGGCTACACCTTC
CSVDSLGYGYTF
>TRBV7-2|.|.|TRBJ1-5
TGTGCCAGCAGCCCAGGGACCTATAGCAATCAGCCCCAGCATTTT
CASSPGTYSNQPQHF
>TRBV6-5|.|few|TRBJ2-1
TGTGCCAGCAGTTACTCTCTCAGGACCTCCTACAATGAGCAGTTCTTC
CASSYSLRTSYNEQFF
>TRBV11-2|.|.|TRBJ2-7
TGTGCCAGCAGTCCCACGGCGGGGCAGTACTTC
CASSPTAGQYF
>TRBV25-1|.|.|TRBJ2-1
TGTGCCAGCAGTGTAGCGTTGGGAAGTTTCAATGAGCAGTTCTTC
CASSVALGSFNEQFF
>TRBV6-1|TRBD2|once|TRBJ2-1
TGTGCCAGCAGTGAATTGGTGGGGACTACCTACAATGAGCAGTTCTTC
CASSELVGTTYNEQFF
>TRBV7-6|.|.|TRBJ2-2
TGTGCCAGCAGCCGGGGAGGATCGAACACCGGGGAGCTGTTTTTT
CASSRGGSNTGELFF
>TRBV27|TRBD1|.|TRBJ2-7
TGTGCCAGCAGTTACCGGGACAGGGGGGAGTACGAGCAGTACTTC
CASSYRDRGEYEQYF
>TRBV7-9|TRBD1|.|TRBJ1-4
TGTGCCAGCAGCTTAAGGGGGCAGGATGAAAAACTGTTTTTT
CASSLRGQDEKLFF
>TRBV4-2|.|once|TRBJ2-2
TGTGCCAGCAGCCAAGGCACCGGGGAGCTGTTTTTT
CASSQGTGELFF
>TRBV28|TRBD2|.|TRBJ2-1
TGTGCCAGCAGTTTAACCCTAGCGGGATACAATGAGCAGTTCTTC
CASSLTLAGYNEQFF
>TRBV6-6|.|.|TRBJ2-2
TGTGCCAGCAGCCCCGGGCCAAACACCGGGGAGCTGTTTTTT
CASSPGPNTGELFF
>TRBV4-1|.|.|TRBJ2-7
TGCGCCAGCAGCCAAGACCCCAGGTACGAGCAGTACTTC
CASSQDPRYEQYF
>TRBV7-9|.|.|TRBJ2-3
TGTGCCAGCAGCGATATGCAGGGGCCGAACACAGATACGCAGTATTTT
CASSDMQGPNTDTQYF
>TRBV5-1|.|.|TRBJ2-1
TGCGCCAGCAGCCCGTACAGGGACTCCTACAATGAGCAGTTCTTC
CASSPYRDSYNEQFF
>TRBV27|TRBD1|.|TRBJ2-1
TGTGCCAGCAGTTTATATTCCGGGACAGGGTACAATGAGCAGTTCTTC
CASSLYSGTGYNEQFF
>TRBV7-9|TRBD1|once|TRBJ2-5
TGTGCCAGCAGCTATTCGGGACAGGGGGCGCTACGTGAGACCCAGTACTTC
CASSYSGQGALRETQYF
>TRBV11-2|.|.|TRBJ1-1
TGTGCCAGCAGCCATTTGGGCCCCGGGGCTTTCTTT
CASSHLGPGAFF
>TRBV2|.|.|TRBJ2-7
TGTGCCAGCAGTGAGGGAGCGAGGGAGCAGTACTTC
CASSEGAREQYF
>TRBV4-2|.|.|TRBJ2-7
TGTGCCAGCAGCCACTACAGGGAAAGGGACGAGCAGTACTTC
CASSHYRERDEQYF
>TRBV7-9|.|.|TRBJ2-6
TGTGCCAGCAGCTTAGTGGACTCTGGGGCCAACGTCCTGACTTTC
CASSLVDSGANVLTF
>TRBV7-7|TRBD2|.|TRBJ2-1
TGTGCTAGCAGTTTCGGACTAGCGGACTCGTTAAATGAGCAGTTCTTC
CASSFGLADSLNEQFF
>TRBV28|.|once|TRBJ2-5
TGTGCCAGCAGTTCCCATAATAGGGGGGAAGAGACCCAGTACTTC
CASSSHNRGEETQYF
>TRBV5-1|.|.|TRBJ2-5
TGCGCCAGCAGCCCGTTGGGGGGCGAAGAGACCCAGTACTTC
CASSPLGGEETQYF
>TRBV7-9|TRBD1|.|TRBJ1-5
TGTGCCAGCAGCTCCCGGGACAGGCAGGGCAATCAGCCCCAGCATTTT
CASSSRDRQGNQPQHF
>TRBV7-2|.|.|TRBJ2-5
TGTGCCAGCAGCTTTTTATCGGGACTGGAAGAGACCCAGTACTTC
CASSFLSGLEETQYF
>TRBV6-1|TRBD2|few|TRBJ2-7
TGTGCCAGCAGTGGGACTAGCTCCTACGAGCAGTACTTC
CASSGTSSYEQYF
>TRBV28|.|.|TRBJ1-2
TGTGCCAGCAGTGACCCCCACCTGGGGTCTGCTGGCTACACCTTC
CASSDPHLGSAGYTF
>TRBV7-2|.|.|TRBJ1-3
TGTGCCAGCAGCTTAGGGCGGGTCTCTGGAAACACCATATATTTT
CASSLGRVSGNTIYF
>TRBV27|.|.|TRBJ2-7
TGTGCCAGCAGTTTGGCGAACAGCTACTACGAGCAGTACTTC
CASSLANSYYEQYF
>TRBV28|.|.|TRBJ1-2
TGTGCCAGCAGTTTCCAGATGACGCTCTATGGCTACACCTTC
CASSFQMTLYGYTF
>TRBV27|.|.|TRBJ1-3
TGTGCCAGCAGTTTTCCCGGGCCCGGAGGAAACACCATATATTTT
CASSFPGPGGNTIYF
>TRBV5-4|.|.|TRBJ2-5
TGTGCCAGCAGCCCCAGGACCTCTCAAGAGACCCAGTACTTC
CASSPRTSQETQYF
>TRBV6-1|.|.|TRBJ2-7
TGTGCCAGCAGTGATCCAGGGCATGTCACCTACGAGCAGTACTTC
CASSDPGHVTYEQYF
>TRBV5-1|.|.|TRBJ1-5
TGCGCCAGCCCCTACAACCGGGACCGAAATCAGCCCCAGCATTTT
CASPYNRDRNQPQHF
>TRBV14|TRBD2|.|TRBJ2-3
TGTGCCAGCAGCCAGGGTACTAGCGGAAACACAGATACGCAGTATTTT
CASSQGTSGNTDTQYF
>TRBV12-5|.|.|TRBJ2-3
TGTGCTAGTGGACCCGGCCAGAACACAGATACGCAGTATTTT
CASGPGQNTDTQYF
>TRBV30|TRBD2|.|TRBJ2-7
TGTGCCTGGACCCTGGGAGCGGGAGATAACGAGCAGTACTTC
CAWTLGAGDNEQYF